The clone carrying this T cell receptor beta chain was observed a single time. Here immunoSEQ multiplex PCR was the method, and the copy in TCRdb shows in-frame clones only, minus some. The sample contains more than 95,000 clones, roughly 85% of which appear only once. The entry originates in a study of blood T cell repertoires in COVID-19. Study-wide background: Samples of COVID-19 (acute and convalescent) were obtained from the United States, Italy and Spain.

CDR3 length: 11 residues. From germline, CDR1 is LGHNT and CDR2 FRNRAP. V gave up 3 bases and J gave up 5 bases, with 4 bases separating them. Sequenced input: peripheral blood. The source of this sequence is a woman aged 80 or over with COVID-19, enrolled during active disease. The chain joins TRBV12-5 to TRBJ2-5; D is uncertain. CDR3 amino acids: CASGFGETQYF. CDR3 in DNA: TGTGCTAGTGGTTTCGGGGAGACCCAGTACTTC.